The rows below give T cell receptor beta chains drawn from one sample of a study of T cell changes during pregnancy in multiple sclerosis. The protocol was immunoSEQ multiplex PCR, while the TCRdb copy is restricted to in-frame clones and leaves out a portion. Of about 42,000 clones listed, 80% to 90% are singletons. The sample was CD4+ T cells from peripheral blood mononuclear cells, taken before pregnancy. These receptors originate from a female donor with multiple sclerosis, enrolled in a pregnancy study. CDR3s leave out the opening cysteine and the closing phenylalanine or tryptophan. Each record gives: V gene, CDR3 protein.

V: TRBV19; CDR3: ASSPREITGELF
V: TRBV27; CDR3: ASSWPYEQY
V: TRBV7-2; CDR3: ASSASSSGGEETQY
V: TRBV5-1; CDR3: ASSTGTSGRSKDTQY
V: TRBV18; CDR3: ASSPTRESNYGYT
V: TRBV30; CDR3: AGTTLGVGGYT
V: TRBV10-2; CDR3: ASSEWQGRRDEQF
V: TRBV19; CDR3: ASSGRKTGGSYSNQPQH
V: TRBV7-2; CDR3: ASSLQGATGELF
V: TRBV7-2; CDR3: ASSLYTDTQY
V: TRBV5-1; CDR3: ASSLFRTGYDNEQF
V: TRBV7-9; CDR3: ASSSIRGSSYEQY
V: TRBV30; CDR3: AWSGGQGPDTQY
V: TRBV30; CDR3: AWNHRGYAEAF
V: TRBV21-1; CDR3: ASSNRDTENIQY
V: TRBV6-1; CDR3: ASSLNPVETEAF
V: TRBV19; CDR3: ATRPGGRDYEQY
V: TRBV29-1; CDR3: SVGPRGAQETQY
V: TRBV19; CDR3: ASSIRSSWRLNTEAF
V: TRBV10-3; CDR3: AISESGLAGVPDTQY
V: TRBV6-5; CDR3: ASSYGGTGDYEQY
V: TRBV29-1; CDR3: SAGIYEGEQY